These T cell receptor beta chains were read from a single sample in a study of monozygotic twins with inflammatory bowel disease. No DNA is given; TCRdb re-called the 5' RACE reads and lists each CDR3 protein once. This sample contains about 450,000 distinct CDR3 sequences. The sequenced material came from blood. All receptors derive from a human donor with ulcerative colitis or Crohn's disease, or a healthy co-twin of an affected twin (not recorded which). Both conserved end residues are part of each CDR3. Each record gives: J gene, V gene, CDR3 length, CDR3 protein.

TRBJ2-5	TRBV7-2	18	CASSQGITSGGAGETQYF
TRBJ2-1	TRBV30	13	CAWSRPLADEQFF
TRBJ2-1	TRBV12-3/TRBV12-4	14	CASTLQDYYNEQFF
TRBJ1-3	TRBV20-1	14	CSIPRDSSGNTIYF
TRBJ1-1	TRBV19	15	CASKIGVGMNTEAFF
TRBJ1-6	TRBV7-8	15	CASSWEGMGNSPLHF
TRBJ1-3	TRBV12-3/TRBV12-4	15	CASSFGAASGNTIYF
TRBJ2-3	TRBV2	15	CASSVSGPRTDTQYF
TRBJ2-4	TRBV7-2	14	CASSLETSGRIQYF
TRBJ2-1	TRBV11-1	18	CASRSGLAGEDYINEQFF
TRBJ1-6	TRBV12-3/TRBV12-4	14	CASSWDRVNSPLHF
TRBJ2-3	TRBV5-1	14	CASSWGILRDTQYF
TRBJ2-3	TRBV11-1	18	CASSVRLAATSITDTQYF
TRBJ1-5	TRBV7-2	15	CASSPEGSGNQPQHF
TRBJ1-1	TRBV12-3/TRBV12-4	11	CASSLSIPAFF
TRBJ1-5	TRBV20-1	14	CSARDQRAGQPQHF
TRBJ2-7	TRBV7-2	15	CASSLVGGSPYEQYF
TRBJ1-1	TRBV6-1	16	CASSKGGSLKNTEAFF
TRBJ1-5	TRBV6-1	15	CASNPDGAGAQPQHF
TRBJ2-5	TRBV30	15	CAWSSPWGLGETQYF
TRBJ1-5	TRBV5-5	17	CASSESAAQTSNQPQHF
TRBJ1-2	TRBV6-1	13	CASNKDLNYGYTF
TRBJ2-1	TRBV5-1	15	CASSFGSFGTNEQFF
TRBJ2-3	TRBV5-1	15	CASTSLAGASDTQYF
TRBJ1-1	TRBV20-1	12	CSARRAYTEAFF
TRBJ2-1	TRBV4-3	14	CASSQETRGHEQFF
TRBJ2-3	TRBV20-1	16	CSAPRLAGKPSDTQYF
TRBJ1-2	TRBV13	17	CASSSGPSPAQNYGYTF
TRBJ2-7	TRBV19	15	CASSPTGHLIYEQYF
TRBJ2-2	TRBV5-1	14	CASSQVKNTGELFF
TRBJ2-7	TRBV20-1	14	CSARGTAVFYEQYF
TRBJ2-3	TRBV4-1	18	CASSQDQRGQGAGDTQYF
TRBJ1-3	TRBV20-1	12	CSASGFGNTIYF
TRBJ2-7	TRBV7-2	15	CASSLSRGRSYEQYF
TRBJ2-2	TRBV7-2	16	CASTFLGAPNTGELFF
TRBJ2-1	TRBV5-5	18	CASSLLGTSGTKSNEQFF
TRBJ2-3	TRBV5-1	16	CASSLAVGSSTDTQYF
TRBJ2-2	TRBV5-1	19	CASSLSFASGGQNTGELFF
TRBJ2-1	TRBV18	13	CASSPVSGNEQFF
TRBJ1-1	TRBV7-8	12	CASSLSGAEAFF
TRBJ2-1	TRBV28	14	CASSRDPSRNEQFF
TRBJ1-4	TRBV5-1	14	CASSLVSYNEKLFF
TRBJ2-7	TRBV5-1	15	CASSLGGTAAYEQYF
TRBJ2-1	TRBV7-6	14	CASSLRVTNNEQFF
TRBJ1-5	TRBV20-1	13	CSANTGEGQPQHF
TRBJ2-3	TRBV19	16	CASSITSGRRTDTQYF
TRBJ1-6	TRBV7-2	15	CASSLLPRGNSPLHF
TRBJ1-1	TRBV4-3	13	CASSQGIQGEAFF
TRBJ2-5	TRBV7-2	16	CATSLELAGVQETQYF
TRBJ1-1	TRBV29-1	14	CSVVPMVLKTEAFF